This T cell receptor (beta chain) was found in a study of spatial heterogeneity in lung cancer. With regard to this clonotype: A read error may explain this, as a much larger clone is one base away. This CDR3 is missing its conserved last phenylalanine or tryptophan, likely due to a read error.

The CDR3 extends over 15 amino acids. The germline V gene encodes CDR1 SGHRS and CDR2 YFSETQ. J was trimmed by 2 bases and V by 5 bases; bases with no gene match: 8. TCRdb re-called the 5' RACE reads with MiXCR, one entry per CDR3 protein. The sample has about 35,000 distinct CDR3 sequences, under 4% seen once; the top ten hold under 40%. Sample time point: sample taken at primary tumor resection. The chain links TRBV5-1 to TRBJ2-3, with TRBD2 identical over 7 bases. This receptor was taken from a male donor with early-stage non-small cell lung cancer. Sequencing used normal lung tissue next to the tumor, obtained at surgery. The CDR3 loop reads CASRREGHDTDTQYL. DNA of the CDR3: TGCGCCAGCAGAAGGGAGGGGCACGACACAGATACGCAGTATTTA.